These T cell receptor beta chains were read from a single sample in a study of T cell responses to AZD1222 COVID-19 vaccine. Sequencing was performed with immunoSEQ multiplex PCR; in TCRdb, only in-frame clones are kept and a portion is missing. The sample holds under 150,000 clones; roughly 84% are singletons and the top ten take about 26%. The specimen was peripheral blood, collected 28 days after the second AZD1222 dose. The receptors stem from an adult who received the AZD1222 COVID-19 vaccine. CDR3s include the opening cysteine and the closing phenylalanine or tryptophan. The D gene is left open where the match is weak. Expanded clones get a size class; other rows say once, few or many, or leave the size out.

>TRBV7-6|TRBD2|TRBJ2-1|NA|15
TGTGCCAGCAGCCCCCAGGCTAGCGGGGGCAATGAGCAGTTCTTC
CASSPQASGGNEQFF
>TRBV7-6|NA|TRBJ1-6|NA|19
TGTGCCAGCAGCTTTCTAGCAGTGGGCGGGAGCTCCTATAATTCACCCCTCCACTTT
CASSFLAVGGSSYNSPLHF
>TRBV11-3|NA|TRBJ2-5|NA|14
TGTGCCAGCAGCCCCCGGGTGGGGGTGGAGACCCAGTACTTC
CASSPRVGVETQYF
>TRBV6-5|NA|TRBJ1-3|once|16
TGTGCCAGCAGTTACTCAGTACAGGGCAACGGAAACACCATATATTTT
CASSYSVQGNGNTIYF
>TRBV28|NA|TRBJ2-7|NA|14
TGTGCCAGCACCATAGTCAGGGAGACCTACGAGCAGTACTTC
CASTIVRETYEQYF
>TRBV11-1|TRBD1|TRBJ2-2|NA|16
TGTGCCAGCAGCGCCCACAGGGGGCGCGACACCGGGGAGCTGTTTTTT
CASSAHRGRDTGELFF
>TRBV18|NA|TRBJ1-2|NA|14
TGTGCCAGCTCACCACCAGTAGTTAACTATGGCTACACCTTC
CASSPPVVNYGYTF
>TRBV5-5|TRBD1|TRBJ2-2|NA|16
TGTGCCAGCGCGGTCAGGGGGCTTTCTAAATCCGGGGAGCTGTTTTTT
CASAVRGLSKSGELFF
>TRBV15|NA|TRBJ1-2|NA|16
TGTGCCACCAGCCCTCGAGACTTATCCCGAAACTATGGCTACACCTTC
CATSPRDLSRNYGYTF
>TRBV6-5|NA|TRBJ1-3|NA|13
TGTGCCAGCAGTCCGAGAACTGGAAACACCATATATTTT
CASSPRTGNTIYF
>TRBV11-2|NA|TRBJ1-3|NA|13
TGTGCCAGCAGCCCCCCCAAGGGAAACACCATATATTTT
CASSPPKGNTIYF
>TRBV3-1/TRBV3-2|NA|TRBJ2-5|NA|14
TGTGCCAGCAGCCGCCGACAGATTCAAGAGACCCAGTACTTC
CASSRRQIQETQYF
>TRBV2|NA|TRBJ1-2|NA|13
TGTGCCAGCAGTCCAGGGAATCGGCATGGCTACACCTTC
CASSPGNRHGYTF
>TRBV29-1|NA|TRBJ2-7|NA|14
TGCAGCGTTGAGGGGGGGACAGGCACCTACGAGCAGTACTTC
CSVEGGTGTYEQYF